A selection of T cell receptor beta chains follows, all from one sample in a study of T-cell memory formation after mild COVID-19. TCRdb passed the 5' RACE reads through MiXCR, listing each CDR3 protein once. Of hundreds of thousands of distinct CDR3 sequences detected, about a fifth appear once; the ten largest clones hold about 8.2%. What was sequenced was PBMCs or a T cell subset sorted from them (not recorded which). These receptors all come from an adult woman who had mild COVID-19 (a few samples of this study predate the infection). Cell type and time point are not known. The CDR3 runs from the conserved cysteine through the conserved F or W. The D gene is left open where the match is weak. Some rows mark clone size as missing; the rest say once, few, many or name a class of expanded clone.

J: TRBJ1-1
V: TRBV11-2
D: .
size: .
DNA: TGTGCCAGCAGCTTAGCCCCGGAGGAGAACACTGAAGCTTTCTTT
CDR3: CASSLAPEENTEAFF

J: TRBJ2-2
V: TRBV27
D: .
size: .
DNA: TGTGCCAGCAGTTTAGGTTTTAATCTCGGGGAGCTGTTTTTT
CDR3: CASSLGFNLGELFF

J: TRBJ1-2
V: TRBV11-2
D: TRBD1
size: .
DNA: TGTGCCAGCAGCCCGGGGACAGGGGGCGCGTTTAGCTATGGCTACACCTTC
CDR3: CASSPGTGGAFSYGYTF

J: TRBJ2-2
V: TRBV7-6
D: .
size: few
DNA: TGTGCCAGCAGCTTGCTTTCGGGACAGAACACCGGGGAGCTGTTTTTT
CDR3: CASSLLSGQNTGELFF

J: TRBJ2-5
V: TRBV20-1
D: TRBD2
size: .
DNA: TGCAGTGCTAGTGGCGGGGGGAAAGAGACCCAGTACTTC
CDR3: CSASGGGKETQYF

J: TRBJ2-1
V: TRBV3-1
D: .
size: .
DNA: TGTGCCAGCAGCCAAACTATCTCTAGCTCCTACAATGAGCAGTTCTTC
CDR3: CASSQTISSSYNEQFF

J: TRBJ2-1
V: TRBV5-1
D: .
size: .
DNA: TGCGCCAGCAGCTCCTTATCGTATGGCAGCGCTGGGCTTTCAGAGCAGTTCTTC
CDR3: CASSSLSYGSAGLSEQFF

J: TRBJ2-5
V: TRBV9
D: TRBD2
size: .
DNA: TGTGCCAGCAGCGTACCTCTAGCGGGAGAGACCCAGTACTTC
CDR3: CASSVPLAGETQYF

J: TRBJ2-1
V: TRBV2
D: .
size: many
DNA: TGTGCCAGCAGTGGGTACTTCGACAATGAGCAGTTCTTC
CDR3: CASSGYFDNEQFF

J: TRBJ1-5
V: TRBV3-1
D: TRBD1
size: many
DNA: TGTGCCAGCAGCCAAGGGGCCCCAGGGGGCGGTCAGCCCCAGCATTTT
CDR3: CASSQGAPGGGQPQHF

J: TRBJ1-5
V: TRBV7-2
D: .
size: .
DNA: TGTGCCAGCAGCCCCACAGGGTGGGATGGGCCCCAGCATTTT
CDR3: CASSPTGWDGPQHF

J: TRBJ2-7
V: TRBV4-1
D: TRBD1
size: .
DNA: TGCGCCAGCAGCCAACAGACAGGGTACGAGCAGTACTTC
CDR3: CASSQQTGYEQYF

J: TRBJ1-1
V: TRBV9
D: TRBD1
size: .
DNA: TGTGCCAGCAGCGTAGCCCCTTTCCGACAGGGGGCGTACCCCACTGAAGCTTTCTTT
CDR3: CASSVAPFRQGAYPTEAFF

J: TRBJ2-3
V: TRBV7-2
D: .
size: .
DNA: TGTGCCAGCAAATTGACTAATGGGGGCAAAGATACGCAGTATTTT
CDR3: CASKLTNGGKDTQYF

J: TRBJ2-7
V: TRBV7-9
D: TRBD1
size: .
DNA: TGTGCCAGCAGCTTAGCGCGGGGACAGGCAATCGGTCACGAGCAGTACTTC
CDR3: CASSLARGQAIGHEQYF

J: TRBJ1-5
V: TRBV10-3
D: .
size: .
DNA: TGTGCCATCAGTGAGTCGGATCAGCCCCAGCATTTT
CDR3: CAISESDQPQHF

J: TRBJ1-2
V: TRBV15
D: .
size: few
DNA: TGTGCCACCAGCAGAGGGGGCTACAGCTATGGCTACACCTTC
CDR3: CATSRGGYSYGYTF

J: TRBJ1-2
V: TRBV12-3/TRBV12-4
D: TRBD1
size: .
DNA: TGTGCCAGCATCCACTCCAGGGGGACCTATGGCTACACCTTC
CDR3: CASIHSRGTYGYTF

J: TRBJ1-1
V: TRBV7-6
D: .
size: .
DNA: TGTGCCAGCAGCTTAGAATCTCAGGGGATGGGTACTGAAGCTTTCTTT
CDR3: CASSLESQGMGTEAFF

J: TRBJ2-3
V: TRBV5-8
D: .
size: few
DNA: TGTGCCAGCAGCTTGGTGGCAGGGAGCCCAGATACGCAGTATTTT
CDR3: CASSLVAGSPDTQYF

J: TRBJ2-7
V: TRBV7-2
D: TRBD1
size: few
DNA: TGTGCCAGCAGCCGACAGGGGGCTAGTGGATCCTACGAGCAGTACTTC
CDR3: CASSRQGASGSYEQYF

J: TRBJ1-2
V: TRBV10-3
D: TRBD1
size: few
DNA: TGTGCCATCAGTGACCAATCCAGGGACAGGATCTATGGCTACACCTTC
CDR3: CAISDQSRDRIYGYTF

J: TRBJ2-7
V: TRBV19
D: TRBD2
size: .
DNA: TGTGCCAGTAGAGACTCTAGCGGATCAAGCTACGAGCAGTACTTC
CDR3: CASRDSSGSSYEQYF

J: TRBJ2-7
V: TRBV3-1
D: .
size: .
DNA: TGTGCCAGCAGCTATGGGTGGGAGCAGTACTTC
CDR3: CASSYGWEQYF

J: TRBJ1-2
V: TRBV6-5
D: TRBD1
size: .
DNA: TGTGCCAGCAGTTACACAGGGGGCTCCTATGGCTACACCTTC
CDR3: CASSYTGGSYGYTF

J: TRBJ2-7
V: TRBV6-5
D: .
size: many
DNA: TGTGCCAGCAGGGACAGCCGCGTGGGATCCGAGCAGTACTTC
CDR3: CASRDSRVGSEQYF

J: TRBJ1-2
V: TRBV5-5
D: .
size: .
DNA: TGTGCCAGCAGCTTGGGCGAGGGCTTTAGATATGGCTACACCTTC
CDR3: CASSLGEGFRYGYTF

J: TRBJ1-6
V: TRBV7-9
D: .
size: .
DNA: TGTGCCAGCAGCTTAGCCAGGGGTATTTCACCCCTCCACTTT
CDR3: CASSLARGISPLHF

J: TRBJ2-2
V: TRBV6-2/TRBV6-3
D: TRBD2
size: few
DNA: TGTGCCAGCAGTTACTCGAGCCTAGCGGCCGGGGAGCTGTTTTTT
CDR3: CASSYSSLAAGELFF

J: TRBJ2-2
V: TRBV7-6
D: .
size: .
DNA: TGTGCCAGCAGTCCCCCGGCTGACCGTTTCACAGGGGAGCTGTTTTTT
CDR3: CASSPPADRFTGELFF

J: TRBJ2-5
V: TRBV29-1
D: .
size: many
DNA: TGCAGCGTGACAGCGAATCGGGGCTTCCAAGAGACCCAGTACTTC
CDR3: CSVTANRGFQETQYF

J: TRBJ1-4
V: TRBV20-1
D: .
size: many
DNA: TGCAGTGCGCGATTGGGGCCGCTTGTGTCTAATGAAAAACTGTTTTTT
CDR3: CSARLGPLVSNEKLFF

J: TRBJ2-1
V: TRBV5-1
D: TRBD2
size: .
DNA: TGCGCCAGCAGCTTGGGGACTAGCGGGAGATACGAGCAGTTCTTC
CDR3: CASSLGTSGRYEQFF

J: TRBJ1-2
V: TRBV9
D: .
size: few
DNA: TGTGCCAGCAGCGCCACCGCCGGGTCGAATGGCTACACCTTC
CDR3: CASSATAGSNGYTF

J: TRBJ1-4
V: TRBV5-1
D: TRBD1
size: .
DNA: TGCGCCAGCAGCTTGGGGCTCCTACGGGACAGGGTGGAAGGTGAAAAACTGTTTTTT
CDR3: CASSLGLLRDRVEGEKLFF

J: TRBJ1-2
V: TRBV6-1
D: TRBD1
size: few
DNA: TGTGCCAGCAGTTTCCGGACAGGTTCGGGGAGCGTCGATGGCTACACCTTC
CDR3: CASSFRTGSGSVDGYTF

J: TRBJ2-3
V: TRBV7-8
D: .
size: .
DNA: TGTGCCAGCAGTTTCATCGGCTACACAGATACGCAGTATTTT
CDR3: CASSFIGYTDTQYF

J: TRBJ2-5
V: TRBV7-3
D: .
size: .
DNA: TGTGCCAGCAGCTCTCGGGGATGGGAAGAGACCCAGTACTTC
CDR3: CASSSRGWEETQYF

J: TRBJ2-1
V: TRBV7-9
D: TRBD1
size: .
DNA: TGTGCCAGCAGCGTAGGGACAGGGTCGGTCAATGAGCAGTTCTTC
CDR3: CASSVGTGSVNEQFF

J: TRBJ2-1
V: TRBV3-1
D: TRBD2
size: .
DNA: TGTGCCAGCAGCCCTCGACTAGCCGAGAGGGAGTTCTTC
CDR3: CASSPRLAEREFF

J: TRBJ2-1
V: TRBV20-1
D: .
size: .
DNA: TGCAGTGCTTCCCCTGGCAATGAGCAGTTCTTC
CDR3: CSASPGNEQFF

J: TRBJ2-1
V: TRBV18
D: TRBD2
size: .
DNA: TGTGCCAGCTCACCGACTACGGGACTAGCGGGAGTGGGTGAGCAGTTCTTC
CDR3: CASSPTTGLAGVGEQFF

J: TRBJ2-3
V: TRBV19
D: .
size: .
DNA: TGTGCCAGTAGTATCGGAGGAGGGGGAGGCACAGATACGCAGTATTTT
CDR3: CASSIGGGGGTDTQYF

J: TRBJ1-1
V: TRBV5-6
D: .
size: many
DNA: TGTGCCAGCAGCCCAGGCCACCGGAGGGACACTGAAGCTTTCTTT
CDR3: CASSPGHRRDTEAFF

J: TRBJ2-3
V: TRBV9
D: TRBD2
size: .
DNA: TGTGCCAGCAGCGTCTTGGGGACTAGCGGGAGCACAGATACGCAGTATTTT
CDR3: CASSVLGTSGSTDTQYF